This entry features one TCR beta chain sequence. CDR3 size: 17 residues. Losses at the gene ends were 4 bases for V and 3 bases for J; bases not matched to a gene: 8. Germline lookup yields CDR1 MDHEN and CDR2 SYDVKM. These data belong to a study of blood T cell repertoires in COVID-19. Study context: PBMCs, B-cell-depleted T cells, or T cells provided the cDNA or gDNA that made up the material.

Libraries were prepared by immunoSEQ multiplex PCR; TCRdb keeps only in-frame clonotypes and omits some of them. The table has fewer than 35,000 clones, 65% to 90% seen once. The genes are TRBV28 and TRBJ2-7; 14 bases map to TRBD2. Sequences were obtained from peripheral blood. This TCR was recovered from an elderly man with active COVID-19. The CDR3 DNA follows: TGTGCCAGCAGTTCCACTGGGACTAGCGGGGGACGCTACGAGCAGTACTTC. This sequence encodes CASSSTGTSGGRYEQYF.